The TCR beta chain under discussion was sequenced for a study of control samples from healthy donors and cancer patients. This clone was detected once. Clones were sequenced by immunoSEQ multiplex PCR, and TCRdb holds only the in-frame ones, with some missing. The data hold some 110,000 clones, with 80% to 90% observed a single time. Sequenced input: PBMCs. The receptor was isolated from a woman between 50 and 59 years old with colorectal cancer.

CDR3 region: CATSRARTGSGETQYF. CDR3 DNA sequence: TGTGCCACCAGCAGAGCGCGGACAGGGTCGGGAGAGACCCAGTACTTC. This chain joins TRBV15 and TRBJ2-5, with 8 bases aligning to TRBD1. The CDR3 sequence is 16 residues long. Trimming at V came to 1 base and at J to 4 bases, leaving 8 bases not matched to a gene. The germline V gene encodes CDR1 LNHNV and CDR2 YYDKDF (reference sequence).